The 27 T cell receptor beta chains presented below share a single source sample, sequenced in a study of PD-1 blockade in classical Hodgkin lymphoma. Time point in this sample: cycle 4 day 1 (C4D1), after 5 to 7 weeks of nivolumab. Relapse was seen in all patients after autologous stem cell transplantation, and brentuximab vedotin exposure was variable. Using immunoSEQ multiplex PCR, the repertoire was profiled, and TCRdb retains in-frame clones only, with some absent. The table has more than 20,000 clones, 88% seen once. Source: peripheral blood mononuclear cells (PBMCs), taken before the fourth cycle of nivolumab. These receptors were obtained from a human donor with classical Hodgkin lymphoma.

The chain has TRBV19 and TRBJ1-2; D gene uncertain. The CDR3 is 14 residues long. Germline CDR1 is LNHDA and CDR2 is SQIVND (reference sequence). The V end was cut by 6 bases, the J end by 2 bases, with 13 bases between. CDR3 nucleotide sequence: TGTGCCAGTAGCCCCCGGTCACAAAACTATGGCTACACCTTC. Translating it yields CASSPRSQNYGYTF.

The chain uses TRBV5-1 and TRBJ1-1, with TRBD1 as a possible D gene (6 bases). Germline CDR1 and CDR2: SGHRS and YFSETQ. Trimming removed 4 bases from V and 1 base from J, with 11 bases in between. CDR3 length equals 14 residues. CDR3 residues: CASSVDRKNTEAFF. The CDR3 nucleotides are TGCGCCAGCAGCGTCGACAGGAAGAACACTGAAGCTTTCTTT. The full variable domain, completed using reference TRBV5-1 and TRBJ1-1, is KAGVTQTPRYLIKTRGQQVTLSCSPISGHRSVSWYQQTPGQGLQFLFEYFSETQRNKGNFPGRFSGRQFSNSRSEMNVSTLELGDSALYLCASSVDRKNTEAFFGQGTRLTVV.

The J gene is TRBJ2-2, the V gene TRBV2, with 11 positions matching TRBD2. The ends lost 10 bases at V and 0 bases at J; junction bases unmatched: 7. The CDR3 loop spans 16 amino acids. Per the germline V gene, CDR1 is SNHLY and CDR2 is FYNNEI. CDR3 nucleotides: TGTGCCACAAGGACTAGCGGGCCCGCGAACACCGGGGAGCTGTTTTTT. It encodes CATRTSGPANTGELFF.

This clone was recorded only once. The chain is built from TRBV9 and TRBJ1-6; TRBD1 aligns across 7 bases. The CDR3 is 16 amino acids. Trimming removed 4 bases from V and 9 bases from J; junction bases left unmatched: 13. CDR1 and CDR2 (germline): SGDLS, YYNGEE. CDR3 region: CASSLLDRARGSPLHF. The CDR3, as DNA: TGTGCCAGCAGCCTACTCGACAGGGCCCGCGGTTCACCCCTCCACTTT. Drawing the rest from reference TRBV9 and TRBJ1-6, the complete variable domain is DSGVTQTPKHLITATGQRVTLRCSPRSGDLSVYWYQQSLDQGLQFLIQYYNGEERAKGNILERFSAQQFPDLHSELNLSSLELGDSALYFCASSLLDRARGSPLHFGNGTRLTVT.

DNA of the CDR3: TGTGCCAGCAGACGACTCTCCGCGGGGGAGACCCAGTACTTC. It yields the protein CASRRLSAGETQYF. The chain is built from TRBV27 and TRBJ2-5; possibly TRBD2 for D (6 bases). Germline values: CDR1 MNHEY, CDR2 SMNVEV (reference sequence). Trimming shortened V by 6 bases and J by 5 bases, and 16 bases separated the two germline ends. This CDR3 contains 14 residues.

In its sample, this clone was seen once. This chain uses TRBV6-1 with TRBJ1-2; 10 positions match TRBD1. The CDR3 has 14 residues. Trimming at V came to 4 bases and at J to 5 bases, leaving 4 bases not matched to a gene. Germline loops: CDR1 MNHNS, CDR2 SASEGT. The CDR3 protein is CASSAWTGGYGYTF. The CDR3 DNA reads TGTGCCAGCAGTGCCTGGACAGGGGGGTATGGCTACACCTTC.

CDR3 amino acids: CSVARDLSTEAFF. DNA of the CDR3: TGCAGCGTGGCCAGGGATCTATCCACTGAAGCTTTCTTT. The chain is built from TRBV29-1 and TRBJ1-1; a weak D match, TRBD1 (5 bases). V shed 6 bases and J shed 4 bases, with 15 bases lying between them. In germline, CDR1 is SQVTM, CDR2 ANQGSEA. This CDR3 contains 13 residues.

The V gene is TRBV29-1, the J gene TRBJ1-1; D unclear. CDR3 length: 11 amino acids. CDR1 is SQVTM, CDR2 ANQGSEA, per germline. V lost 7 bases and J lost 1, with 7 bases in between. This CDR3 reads CSAGPNTEAFF. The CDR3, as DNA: TGCAGCGCTGGACCGAACACTGAAGCTTTCTTT.

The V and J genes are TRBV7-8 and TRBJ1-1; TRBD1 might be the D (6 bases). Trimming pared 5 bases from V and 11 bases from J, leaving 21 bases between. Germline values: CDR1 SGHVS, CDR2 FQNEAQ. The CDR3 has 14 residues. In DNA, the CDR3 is TGTGCCAGCAGCCCAGAGACCCGGGGGCGTTACGCTTTCTTT. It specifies CASSPETRGRYAFF.

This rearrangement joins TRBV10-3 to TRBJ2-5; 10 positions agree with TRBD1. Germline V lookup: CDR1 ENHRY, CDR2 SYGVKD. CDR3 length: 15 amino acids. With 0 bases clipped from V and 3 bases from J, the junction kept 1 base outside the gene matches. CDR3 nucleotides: TGTGCCATCAGTGAGTCGACAGGGGGCGAAGAGACCCAGTACTTC. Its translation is CAISESTGGEETQYF.

CDR3 DNA sequence: TGTGCCAGCAGCCTAGACAGGGTGAACACCGGGGAGCTGTTTTTT. Translated: CASSLDRVNTGELFF. The chain recombines TRBV11-1 with TRBJ2-2, with 7 bases matching TRBD1. The germline CDR1 and CDR2 sequences are SGHAT and FQDESV (reference sequence). The CDR3 spans 15 residues. V was pared by 5 bases and J by 1 base, with 4 bases of the junction left unmatched. The whole variable domain, filled in from reference TRBV11-1 and TRBJ2-2, reads EAEVAQSPRYKITEKSQAVAFWCDPISGHATLYWYRQILGQGPELLVQFQDESVVDDSQLPKDRFSAERLKGVDSTLKIQPAELGDSAMYLCASSLDRVNTGELFFGEGSRLTVL.

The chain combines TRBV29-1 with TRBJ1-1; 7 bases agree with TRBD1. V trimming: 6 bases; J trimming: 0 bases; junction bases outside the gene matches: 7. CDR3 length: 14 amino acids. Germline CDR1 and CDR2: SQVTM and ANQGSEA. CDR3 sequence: CSVTGNPMNTEAFF. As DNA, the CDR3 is TGCAGCGTGACAGGGAACCCTATGAACACTGAAGCTTTCTTT.

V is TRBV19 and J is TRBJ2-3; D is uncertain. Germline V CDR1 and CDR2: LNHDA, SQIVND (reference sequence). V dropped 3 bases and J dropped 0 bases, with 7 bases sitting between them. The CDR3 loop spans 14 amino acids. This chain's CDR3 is CASSILQSTDTQYF. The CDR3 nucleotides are TGTGCCAGTAGTATTTTACAGAGCACAGATACGCAGTATTTT.

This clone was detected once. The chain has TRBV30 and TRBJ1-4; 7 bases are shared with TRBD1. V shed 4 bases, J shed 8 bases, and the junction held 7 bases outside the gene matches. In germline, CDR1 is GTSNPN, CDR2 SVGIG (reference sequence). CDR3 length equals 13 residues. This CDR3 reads CAWNTGQWEKLFF. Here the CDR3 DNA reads TGTGCCTGGAATACGGGACAGTGGGAAAAACTGTTTTTT.

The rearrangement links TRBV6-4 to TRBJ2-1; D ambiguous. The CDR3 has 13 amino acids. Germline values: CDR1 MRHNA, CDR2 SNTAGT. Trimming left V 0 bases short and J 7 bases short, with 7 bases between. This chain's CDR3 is CASSDSATNEQFF. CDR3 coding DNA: TGTGCCAGCAGTGACTCGGCCACAAATGAGCAGTTCTTC.

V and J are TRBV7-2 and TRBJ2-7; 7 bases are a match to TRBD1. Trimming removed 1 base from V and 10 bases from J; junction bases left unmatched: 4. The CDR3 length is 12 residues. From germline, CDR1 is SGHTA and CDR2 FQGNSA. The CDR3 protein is CASSLDWDSQYF. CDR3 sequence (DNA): TGTGCCAGCAGCTTAGATTGGGACAGCCAGTACTTC. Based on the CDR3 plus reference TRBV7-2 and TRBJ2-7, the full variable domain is GAGVSQSPSNKVTEKGKDVELRCDPISGHTALYWYRQSLGQGLEFLIYFQGNSAPDKSGLPSDRFSAERTGGSVSTLTIQRTQQEDSAVYLCASSLDWDSQYFGPGTRLTVT.

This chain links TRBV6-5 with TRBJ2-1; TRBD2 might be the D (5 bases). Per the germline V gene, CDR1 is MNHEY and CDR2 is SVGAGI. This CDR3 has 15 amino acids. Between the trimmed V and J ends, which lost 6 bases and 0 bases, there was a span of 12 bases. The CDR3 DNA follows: TGTGCCAGCAGGACTATAGTCGGCTCCTACAATGAGCAGTTCTTC. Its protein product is CASRTIVGSYNEQFF.

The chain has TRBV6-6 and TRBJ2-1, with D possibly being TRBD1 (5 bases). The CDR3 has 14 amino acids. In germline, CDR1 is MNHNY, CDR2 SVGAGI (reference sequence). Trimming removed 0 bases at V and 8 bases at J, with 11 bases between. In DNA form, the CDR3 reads TGTGCCAGCAGTTACTCGGGGCATGGGTATGAGCAGTTCTTC. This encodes CASSYSGHGYEQFF.

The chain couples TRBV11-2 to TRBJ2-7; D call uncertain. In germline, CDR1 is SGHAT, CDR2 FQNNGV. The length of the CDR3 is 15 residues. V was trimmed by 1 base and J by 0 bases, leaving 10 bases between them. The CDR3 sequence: CASSLGPLSSYEQYF. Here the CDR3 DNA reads TGTGCCAGCAGCTTAGGCCCGTTGAGCTCCTACGAGCAGTACTTC.

The CDR3 DNA is TGTGCCAGTAGTATCGGGACAGGGTACGTTAACACTGAAGCTTTCTTT. Encoded protein: CASSIGTGYVNTEAFF. The chain couples TRBV19 to TRBJ1-1, with 9 nucleotides matching TRBD1. Germline V gene data show CDR1 as LNHDA and CDR2 as SQIVND (reference sequence). The V and J ends lost 3 bases and 2 bases, in that order; junction bases with no gene match: 7. The CDR3 is 16 amino acids.

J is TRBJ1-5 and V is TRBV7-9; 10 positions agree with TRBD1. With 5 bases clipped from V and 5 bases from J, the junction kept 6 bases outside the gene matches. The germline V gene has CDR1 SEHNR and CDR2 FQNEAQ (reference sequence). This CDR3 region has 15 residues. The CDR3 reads CASSPTGGEDQPQHF. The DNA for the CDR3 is TGTGCCAGCAGCCCGACAGGGGGCGAGGATCAGCCCCAGCATTTT.

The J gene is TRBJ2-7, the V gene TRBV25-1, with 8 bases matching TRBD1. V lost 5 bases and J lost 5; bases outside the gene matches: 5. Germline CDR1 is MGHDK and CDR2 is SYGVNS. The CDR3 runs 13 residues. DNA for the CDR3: TGTGCCAGCAGTCCGACAGGGGTCCACGAGCAGTACTTC. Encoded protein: CASSPTGVHEQYF.

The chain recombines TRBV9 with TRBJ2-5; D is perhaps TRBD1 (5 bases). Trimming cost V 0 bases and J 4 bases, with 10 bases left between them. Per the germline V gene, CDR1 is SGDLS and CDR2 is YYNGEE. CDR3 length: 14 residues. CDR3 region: CASSVASGRETQYF. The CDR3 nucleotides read TGTGCCAGCAGCGTAGCTTCAGGGCGAGAGACCCAGTACTTC.

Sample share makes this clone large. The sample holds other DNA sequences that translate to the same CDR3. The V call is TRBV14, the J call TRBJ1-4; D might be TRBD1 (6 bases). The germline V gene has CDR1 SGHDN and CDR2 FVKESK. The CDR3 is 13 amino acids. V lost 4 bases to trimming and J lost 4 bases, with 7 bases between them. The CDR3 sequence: CASSPRGNEKLFF. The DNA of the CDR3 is TGTGCCAGCAGCCCCAGGGGTAATGAAAAACTGTTTTTT.

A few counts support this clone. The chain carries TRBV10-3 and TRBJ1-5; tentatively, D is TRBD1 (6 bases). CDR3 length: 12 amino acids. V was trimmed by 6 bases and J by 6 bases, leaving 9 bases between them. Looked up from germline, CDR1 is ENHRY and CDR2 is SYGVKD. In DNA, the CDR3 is TGTGCCATCAGCACAGGGACTCAGCCCCAGCATTTT. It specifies CAISTGTQPQHF.

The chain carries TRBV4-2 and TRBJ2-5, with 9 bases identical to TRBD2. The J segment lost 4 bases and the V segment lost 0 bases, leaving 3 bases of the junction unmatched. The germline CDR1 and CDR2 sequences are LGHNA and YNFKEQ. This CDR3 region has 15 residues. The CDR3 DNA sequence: TGTGCCAGCAGCCAAGATGAAGCGGGGGGAGAGACCCAGTACTTC. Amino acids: CASSQDEAGGETQYF.

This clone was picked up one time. CDR3 amino acids: CSVERTGSTNYGYTF. The CDR3 DNA sequence: TGCAGCGTTGAGAGGACAGGGTCTACTAACTATGGCTACACCTTC. The chain carries TRBV29-1 and TRBJ1-2; the match to TRBD1 covers 8 bases. The CDR3 runs 15 residues. V dropped 3 bases and J dropped 0; count of bases not matched to a gene: 6. The germline CDR1 and CDR2 sequences are SQVTM and ANQGSEA.